The rows below give T cell receptor beta chains drawn from one sample of a study of T cell responses to AZD1222 COVID-19 vaccine. Clones were sequenced by immunoSEQ multiplex PCR, and TCRdb holds only the in-frame ones, with some missing. The sample comprises roughly 130,000 clones, about 86% of which are singletons, and 12% rests with the top ten. Source: peripheral blood, taken on day 0 of AZD1222 vaccination. These receptors all stem from an adult in good health. CDR3s include the opening cysteine and the closing phenylalanine or tryptophan. Each record gives: clone size, J gene, D gene, V gene, CDR3 protein, CDR3 DNA. The D gene is left open where the match is weak. Size values are once, few and many counts, or a class for expanded clones, and some rows have none.

size: NA; J: TRBJ1-4; D: NA; V: TRBV12-3/TRBV12-4; CDR3: CASSFDVNEKLFF; DNA: TGTGCCAGCAGTTTCGACGTAAATGAAAAACTGTTTTTT
size: few; J: TRBJ1-6; D: TRBD1; V: TRBV3-1/TRBV3-2; CDR3: CASSHGTGRNSPLHF; DNA: TGTGCCAGCAGCCATGGGACAGGGAGGAATTCACCCCTCCACTTT
size: NA; J: TRBJ1-5; D: NA; V: TRBV2; CDR3: CASRIGIQPQHF; DNA: TGTGCCAGCAGGATCGGTATTCAGCCCCAGCATTTT
size: NA; J: TRBJ2-5; D: NA; V: TRBV6-2/TRBV6-3; CDR3: CASSYWGSAGTQYF; DNA: TGTGCCAGCAGTTACTGGGGGAGCGCGGGGACCCAGTACTTC
size: NA; J: TRBJ1-5; D: TRBD1; V: TRBV6-6; CDR3: CASSWDRGSNQPQHF; DNA: TGTGCCAGCAGTTGGGACAGGGGCAGCAATCAGCCCCAGCATTTT
size: NA; J: TRBJ1-2; D: TRBD1; V: TRBV5-1; CDR3: CASSLTGKDLYGYTF; DNA: TGCGCCAGCAGTTTGACAGGGAAGGACCTCTATGGCTACACCTTC
size: once; J: TRBJ2-3; D: TRBD2; V: TRBV7-2; CDR3: CASSFPAPSGVGTDTQYF; DNA: TGTGCCAGCAGCTTTCCCGCCCCTAGCGGGGTGGGGACAGATACGCAGTATTTT
size: NA; J: TRBJ1-4; D: TRBD1; V: TRBV6-1; CDR3: CASSPDRVNEKLFF; DNA: TGTGCCAGCAGTCCGGACAGGGTAAATGAAAAACTGTTTTTT
size: NA; J: TRBJ2-1; D: NA; V: TRBV19; CDR3: CASSRGLFNEQFF; DNA: TGTGCCAGTAGTAGGGGACTTTTTAATGAGCAGTTCTTC
size: NA; J: TRBJ1-3; D: NA; V: TRBV7-2; CDR3: CASSLTPGRRNTIYF; DNA: TGTGCCAGCAGCCTGACGCCTGGGCGCCGAAACACCATATATTTT
size: NA; J: TRBJ1-2; D: NA; V: TRBV19; CDR3: CASGDGYTF; DNA: TGTGCCAGTGGGGATGGCTACACCTTC
size: NA; J: TRBJ2-1; D: NA; V: TRBV29-1; CDR3: CSVPGTPRGNEQFF; DNA: TGCAGCGTCCCCGGGACACCTAGGGGGAATGAGCAGTTCTTC
size: NA; J: TRBJ2-7; D: NA; V: TRBV3-1/TRBV3-2; CDR3: CASSQATATYEQYF; DNA: TGTGCCAGCAGCCAGGCCACCGCCACCTACGAGCAGTACTTC
size: NA; J: TRBJ1-5; D: NA; V: TRBV19; CDR3: CASSPDNQPQHF; DNA: TGTGCCAGTAGTCCTGACAATCAGCCCCAGCATTTT
size: NA; J: TRBJ2-1; D: TRBD2; V: TRBV18; CDR3: CASSPPGTSGGDNEQFF; DNA: TGTGCCAGCTCACCCCCCGGGACTAGCGGGGGCGACAATGAGCAGTTCTTC
size: once; J: TRBJ2-7; D: NA; V: TRBV20-1; CDR3: CSVGRAYEQYF; DNA: TGCAGTGTGGGTAGGGCCTACGAGCAGTACTTC
size: NA; J: TRBJ2-3; D: TRBD2; V: TRBV5-1; CDR3: CASSFGTSVTDTQYF; DNA: TGCGCCAGCAGCTTTGGGACTAGCGTCACAGATACGCAGTATTTT
size: NA; J: TRBJ1-1; D: NA; V: TRBV5-4; CDR3: CASNQGTQGQNTEAFF; DNA: TGTGCCAGCAACCAAGGGACCCAGGGCCAGAACACTGAAGCTTTCTTT
size: once; J: TRBJ1-2; D: NA; V: TRBV18; CDR3: CASGDVIGYTF; DNA: TGTGCCAGCGGGGACGTCATAGGCTACACCTTC
size: NA; J: TRBJ2-3; D: TRBD1; V: TRBV6-4; CDR3: CASSPGQGPTDTQYF; DNA: TGTGCCAGCAGTCCCGGACAGGGGCCCACAGATACGCAGTATTTT
size: NA; J: TRBJ2-7; D: NA; V: TRBV27; CDR3: CASSLDRTYEQYF; DNA: TGTGCCAGCAGTTTAGACAGAACCTACGAGCAGTACTTC
size: NA; J: TRBJ1-5; D: TRBD1; V: TRBV7-2; CDR3: CASSLWTGGASLPQHF; DNA: TGTGCCAGCAGCTTATGGACAGGGGGCGCCTCTTTGCCCCAGCATTTT